This T cell receptor beta chain originates from a study of OX40 agonist ivuxolimab in advanced cancers. Across the study: Patients in the trial were receiving intravenous ivuxolimab every 2 weeks, at doses of 0.01 to 10 mg/kg. Head and neck, renal cell, melanoma or hepatocellular carcinoma were the cancers that dose-escalation patients had. Males comprised 75% to 90% of the group, whose mean age was approximately 60 years (range roughly 20 to 85).

The table lists this clone with a count of one. Generated by immunoSEQ multiplex PCR, the TCRdb table keeps only in-frame clones and is missing some. The sample has roughly 70,000 clones; roughly 84% are singletons. The material sequenced was CD4+ or CD8+ T cells sorted from blood, taken in a trial of the OX40 agonist ivuxolimab. This TCR was recovered from an adult with an advanced solid tumor such as melanoma, head and neck, liver or kidney cancer.

CDR3 sequence (DNA): TGCGCCAGCAGTTTGCACTCTCTCGCCGAGCAGTACTTC. It translates to CASSLHSLAEQYF. The chain has TRBV5-1 and TRBJ2-7, with D unclear. Germline V gives CDR1 SGHRS, CDR2 YFSETQ. CDR3 length: 13 residues. V was trimmed by 5 bases and J by 6 bases, leaving 15 bases between them.